This TCR beta chain was recorded in a study of cytomegalovirus exposure and HLA in healthy donors. V shed 0 bases and J 1 base; nucleotides not matched to a gene: 9. Germline V lookup: CDR1 MGHRA, CDR2 YSYEKL. The CDR3 spans 19 residues. With 60 Vbeta and 13 Jbeta primers, the PCR was carried out. This table comes from immunoSEQ multiplex PCR, and its TCRdb copy is limited to in-frame clones, with some not included. The table records 100,000 to 150,000 clones, just over 70% of them present only once. Each donor's status was that of a healthy bone marrow donor. Overall study results and limits: It was reported that the classifier diagnosed cytomegalovirus status with high specificity and sensitivity in both the original and validation cohorts. In a later analysis, at a false discovery rate of 0.05, about 17,000 TCR beta sequences matched HLA alleles.

A note on this clone: Its antigen is as yet unknown.

Sequencing was performed on PBMCs. The V call is TRBV4-1, the J call TRBJ2-3; TRBD2 agrees at 11 bases. This TCR derives from a woman aged 60-75 years in good health and CMV-seropositive. The CDR3 spells CASSQDLASGGPGTDTQYF. CDR3 bases: TGCGCCAGCAGCCAAGATTTGGCTAGCGGGGGGCCGGGCACAGATACGCAGTATTTT.